This is a list of T cell receptor beta chains from one sample in a study of identical twins. TCRdb independently ran MiXCR on the 5' RACE reads; one entry per CDR3 protein. This sample has 500,000 or so distinct CDR3 sequences, with 22% found just once. These same data were also listed under a study on T cells expressing NK-cell markers.

The sample taken for sequencing was CD4+ T cells sorted from blood. The receptors originated from a woman between 18 and 29 years old in good health. Each CDR3 is given with its conserved first and last residue. The D gene is left open where the match is weak. Clone sizes are given selectively: once, few, many, or a class where the clone is expanded.

size	D	V	length	J	CDR3	DNA
-	TRBD1	TRBV15	15	TRBJ2-7	CATSRRTGSSYEQYF	TGTGCCACCAGCAGGCGGACAGGTTCTTCCTACGAGCAGTACTTC
many	TRBD1	TRBV20-1	14	TRBJ2-1	CSALDRGFYNEQFF	TGCAGTGCCCTTGACAGGGGGTTTTACAATGAGCAGTTCTTC
-	-	TRBV12-3/TRBV12-4	11	TRBJ2-3	CASRRTKSQYF	TGTGCCAGCAGACGGACTAAATCGCAGTATTTT
-	TRBD2	TRBV29-1	15	TRBJ2-7	CSVESVSGGNYEQYF	TGCAGCGTTGAATCGGTCAGCGGGGGGAACTACGAGCAGTACTTC
few	-	TRBV20-1	13	TRBJ2-7	CSATGVLKDEQYF	TGCAGTGCTACCGGGGTCCTAAAGGACGAGCAGTACTTC
-	-	TRBV2	13	TRBJ1-2	CASSVEGLGGYTF	TGTGCCAGCAGTGTTGAAGGGCTAGGAGGCTACACCTTC
few	-	TRBV3-1	14	TRBJ2-3	CASSQGILTDTQYF	TGTGCCAGCAGCCAAGGCATACTCACAGATACGCAGTATTTT
-	-	TRBV7-3	16	TRBJ1-6	CASRPDDRRGSSPLHF	TGTGCCAGCAGACCAGACGACAGGAGGGGGTCTTCACCCCTCCACTTT
-	-	TRBV14	16	TRBJ2-3	CASSQDVRANTDTQYF	TGTGCCAGCAGCCAAGACGTGCGGGCGAACACAGATACGCAGTATTTT
-	-	TRBV20-1	14	TRBJ1-2	CSALESGGGYGYTF	TGCAGTGCGCTAGAATCGGGGGGCGGCTATGGCTACACCTTC
few	TRBD2	TRBV6-1	16	TRBJ2-3	CASRPVRGLGTDTQYF	TGTGCCAGCAGACCGGTGAGAGGACTAGGGACAGATACGCAGTATTTT
few	TRBD1	TRBV20-1	12	TRBJ1-5	CSAGQQGQPQHF	TGCAGTGCTGGTCAACAGGGGCAGCCCCAGCATTTT
-	-	TRBV5-1	16	TRBJ2-3	CASSRRDVPSTDTQYF	TGCGCCAGCAGCCGAAGGGACGTGCCTAGCACAGATACGCAGTATTTT
-	-	TRBV5-1	14	TRBJ1-2	CASSLDGGGDGYTF	TGCGCCAGCAGCTTGGACGGGGGTGGCGATGGCTACACCTTC
-	TRBD1	TRBV20-1	14	TRBJ2-3	CSARGGTGSDTQYF	TGCAGTGCTAGAGGCGGGACAGGGTCAGATACGCAGTATTTT
-	-	TRBV14	14	TRBJ2-7	CASSPTGTIREQYF	TGTGCCAGCAGCCCTACAGGGACGATAAGGGAGCAGTACTTC
-	TRBD1	TRBV20-1	15	TRBJ2-6	CSARRTGAGANVLTF	TGCAGTGCCCGAAGGACAGGGGCTGGGGCCAACGTCCTGACTTTC
-	TRBD1	TRBV12-3/TRBV12-4	14	TRBJ2-7	CASMPRQGFHEQYF	TGTGCCAGCATGCCTAGACAGGGGTTCCACGAGCAGTACTTC
-	-	TRBV15	14	TRBJ1-4	CATSLGTRNEKLFF	TGTGCCACAAGCCTGGGGACACGGAATGAAAAACTGTTTTTT
-	-	TRBV12-3/TRBV12-4	15	TRBJ2-3	CASTLTLRATDTQYF	TGTGCCAGCACCCTGACCCTACGAGCCACAGATACGCAGTATTTT
-	-	TRBV11-1	14	TRBJ2-2	CASSLRRPAGELFF	TGTGCCAGCAGCTTACGTAGGCCGGCCGGGGAGCTGTTTTTT
-	-	TRBV3-1	13	TRBJ2-5	CASSYRGAETQYF	TGTGCCAGCTCCTACCGGGGGGCTGAGACCCAGTACTTC
-	TRBD2	TRBV30	16	TRBJ2-1	CAWLGLAGGRFREQFF	TGTGCCTGGTTGGGACTAGCGGGAGGCCGGTTTCGTGAGCAGTTCTTC
-	-	TRBV5-4	12	TRBJ2-3	CASSRQVDTQYF	TGTGCCAGCAGCCGGCAGGTAGACACGCAGTATTTT
many	TRBD1	TRBV3-1	15	TRBJ1-1	CASSQLTGMNTEAFF	TGTGCCAGCAGCCAATTGACAGGGATGAACACTGAAGCTTTCTTT
-	-	TRBV12-3/TRBV12-4	15	TRBJ1-3	CASSFGQSSGNTIYF	TGTGCCAGCAGTTTCGGCCAGAGCTCTGGAAACACCATATATTTT
-	-	TRBV20-1	13	TRBJ1-5	CSAVAGLLQPQHF	TGCAGTGCTGTGGCGGGACTACTTCAGCCCCAGCATTTT
many	TRBD2	TRBV12-3/TRBV12-4	15	TRBJ2-1	CASSLGLAVYNEQFF	TGTGCCAGCAGTCTGGGACTAGCGGTATACAATGAGCAGTTCTTC
-	TRBD2	TRBV7-6	17	TRBJ2-2	CASSPSGGALYTGELFF	TGTGCCAGCAGCCCGAGCGGGGGGGCCTTGTACACCGGGGAGCTGTTTTTT
-	-	TRBV19	17	TRBJ2-2	CASSRNPGRRNTGELFF	TGTGCCAGTAGTCGGAACCCGGGACGGAGGAACACCGGGGAGCTGTTTTTT
few	TRBD1	TRBV20-1	13	TRBJ2-5	CSARSGQKETQYF	TGCAGTGCTAGATCGGGACAGAAAGAGACCCAGTACTTC
few	TRBD2	TRBV29-1	15	TRBJ2-1	CSVGAGLAYYNEQFF	TGCAGCGTTGGAGCGGGACTAGCGTATTACAATGAGCAGTTCTTC
many	-	TRBV5-8	14	TRBJ1-2	CASREQGEFDGYTF	TGTGCCAGCAGAGAACAGGGAGAATTCGATGGCTACACCTTC
many	TRBD1	TRBV12-3/TRBV12-4	12	TRBJ2-1	CASSKTGGKQFF	TGTGCCAGCAGTAAAACAGGGGGCAAGCAGTTCTTC
-	TRBD1	TRBV7-2	16	TRBJ2-5	CASSLAGTGGQETQYF	TGTGCCAGCAGCTTAGCCGGGACAGGGGGCCAAGAGACCCAGTACTTC
-	-	TRBV12-5	16	TRBJ1-5	CASGLRTGYSNQPQHF	TGTGCTAGTGGTTTGCGAACAGGTTATAGCAATCAGCCCCAGCATTTT
-	-	TRBV5-8	15	TRBJ1-1	CASSLYRQTNTEAFF	TGTGCCAGCAGCTTGTATAGACAGACGAACACTGAAGCTTTCTTT